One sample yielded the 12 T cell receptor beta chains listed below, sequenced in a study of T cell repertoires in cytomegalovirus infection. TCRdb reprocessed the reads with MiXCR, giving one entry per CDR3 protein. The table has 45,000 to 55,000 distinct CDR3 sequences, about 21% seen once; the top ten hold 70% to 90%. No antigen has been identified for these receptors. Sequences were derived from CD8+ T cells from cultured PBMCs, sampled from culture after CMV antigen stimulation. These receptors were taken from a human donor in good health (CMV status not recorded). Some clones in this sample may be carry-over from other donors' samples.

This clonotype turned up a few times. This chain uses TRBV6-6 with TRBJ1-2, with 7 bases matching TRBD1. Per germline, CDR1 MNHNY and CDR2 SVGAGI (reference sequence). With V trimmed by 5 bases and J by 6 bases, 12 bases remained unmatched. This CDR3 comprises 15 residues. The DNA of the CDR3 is TGTGCCAGCAGTATCCCCGACAGGGTTGAGAATGGCTACACCTTC. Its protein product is CASSIPDRVENGYTF.

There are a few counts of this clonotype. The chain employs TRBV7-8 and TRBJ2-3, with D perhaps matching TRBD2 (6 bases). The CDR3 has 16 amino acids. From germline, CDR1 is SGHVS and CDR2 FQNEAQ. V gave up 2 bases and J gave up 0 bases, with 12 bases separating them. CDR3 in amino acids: CASSLRVSGSTDTQYF. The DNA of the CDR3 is TGTGCCAGCAGCTTAAGGGTCAGCGGGAGCACAGATACGCAGTATTTT.

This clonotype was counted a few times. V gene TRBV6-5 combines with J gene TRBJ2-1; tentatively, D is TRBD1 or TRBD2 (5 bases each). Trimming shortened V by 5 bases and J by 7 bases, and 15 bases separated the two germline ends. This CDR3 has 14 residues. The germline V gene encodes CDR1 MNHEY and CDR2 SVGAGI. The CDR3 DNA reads TGTGCCAGCAGTCGAGGGGAGAGGGCGAATGAGCAGTTCTTC. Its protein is CASSRGERANEQFF.

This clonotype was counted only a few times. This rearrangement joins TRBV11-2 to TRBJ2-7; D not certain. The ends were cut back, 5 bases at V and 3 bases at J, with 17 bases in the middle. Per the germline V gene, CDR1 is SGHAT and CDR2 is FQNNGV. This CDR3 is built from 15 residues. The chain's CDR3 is CASSVAGSLIYEQYF. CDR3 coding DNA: TGTGCCAGCAGCGTCGCCGGGTCCCTAATCTACGAGCAGTACTTC.

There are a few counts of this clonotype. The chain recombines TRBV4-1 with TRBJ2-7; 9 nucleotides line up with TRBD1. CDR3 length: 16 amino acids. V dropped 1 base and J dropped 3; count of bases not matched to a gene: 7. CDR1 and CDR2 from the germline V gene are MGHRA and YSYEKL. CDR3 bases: TGCGCCAGCAGCCAAGTCCCTGGGACAGGGTACTACGAGCAGTACTTC. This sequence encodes CASSQVPGTGYYEQYF.

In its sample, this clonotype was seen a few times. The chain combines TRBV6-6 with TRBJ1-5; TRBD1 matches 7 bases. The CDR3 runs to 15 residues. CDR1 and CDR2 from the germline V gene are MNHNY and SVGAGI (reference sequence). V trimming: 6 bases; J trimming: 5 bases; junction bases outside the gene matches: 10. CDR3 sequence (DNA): TGTGCCAGCAGCCTAGACAGGGCAGTTTATCAGCCCCAGCATTTT. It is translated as CASSLDRAVYQPQHF.

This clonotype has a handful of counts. Written as DNA, the CDR3 is TGTGCCAGTACCCCGACGGTAACAGGGGACGCTGAAGCTTTCTTT. As protein: CASTPTVTGDAEAFF. V and J are TRBV19 and TRBJ1-1; 7 nucleotides match TRBD1. CDR3 length equals 15 residues. Germline V gives CDR1 LNHDA, CDR2 SQIVND (reference sequence). V was pared by 7 bases and J by 6 bases, with 14 bases of the junction left unmatched.

CDR3 region: CASSYKVEETQYF. The CDR3 DNA is TGTGCCAGCAGTTATAAGGTGGAGGAGACCCAGTACTTC. The chain employs TRBV28 and TRBJ2-5, with D unresolved. V lost 4 bases, J lost 5 bases, and 11 bases lay in between. CDR3 size: 13 residues. Germline CDR1 is MDHEN and CDR2 is SYDVKM.

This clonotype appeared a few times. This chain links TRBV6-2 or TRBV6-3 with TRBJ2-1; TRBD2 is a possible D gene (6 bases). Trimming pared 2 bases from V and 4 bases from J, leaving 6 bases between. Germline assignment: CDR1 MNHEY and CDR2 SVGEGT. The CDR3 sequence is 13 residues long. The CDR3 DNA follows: TGTGCCAGCAGTTACGCGGGGTACAATGAGCAGTTCTTC. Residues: CASSYAGYNEQFF.

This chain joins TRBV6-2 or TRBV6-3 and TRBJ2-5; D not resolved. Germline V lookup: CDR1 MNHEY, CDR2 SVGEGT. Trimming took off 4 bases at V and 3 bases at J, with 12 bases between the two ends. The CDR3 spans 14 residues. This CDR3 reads CASSSEYGEETQYF. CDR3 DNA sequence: TGTGCCAGCAGTTCGGAGTACGGAGAAGAGACCCAGTACTTC.

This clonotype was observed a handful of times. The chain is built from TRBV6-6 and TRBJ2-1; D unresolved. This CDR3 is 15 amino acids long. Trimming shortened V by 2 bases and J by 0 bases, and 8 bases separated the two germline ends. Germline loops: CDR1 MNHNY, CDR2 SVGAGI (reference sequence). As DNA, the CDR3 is TGTGCCAGCAGTTACAGGGATAACTCCTACAATGAGCAGTTCTTC. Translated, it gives CASSYRDNSYNEQFF.

CDR3 loop: CASSLVPGEQYF. Here the CDR3 DNA reads TGCGCCAGCAGCTTAGTACCGGGGGAGCAGTACTTC. The chain has TRBV5-1 and TRBJ2-7; D perhaps matches TRBD2 (5 bases). The CDR3 covers 12 residues. Germline assignment: CDR1 SGHRS and CDR2 YFSETQ. The germline V and J ends were trimmed by 2 bases and 7 bases, with 10 bases remaining between them.